Listed below are T cell receptor beta chains from one sample, sequenced in a study of CD8 T cell repertoires and HIV-1 epitope variants. The antigens these receptors bind are not known. Here immunoSEQ multiplex PCR was the method, and the copy in TCRdb shows in-frame clones only, minus some. This sample has about 5,600 clones, with more than 65% found just once. Sequencing input: cultured CD8+ T cells derived from PBMCs. The receptor source for this set is a male donor with HIV. Both conserved end residues are part of each CDR3. Each record gives: CDR3 protein, CDR3 DNA, clone size, D gene, J gene, V gene, CDR3 length. The D gene is left open where the match is weak. Clone size is shown for a subset of rows, as once, few, many or a class of expanded clone.

CASSLDRAYTEAFF	TGCGCCAGCAGCTTAGACAGGGCTTACACTGAAGCTTTCTTT	once	TRBD1	TRBJ1-1	TRBV4-1	14
CASSQLDSVQETQYF	TGCGCCAGCAGCCAGTTAGACAGCGTCCAAGAGACCCAGTACTTC	.	.	TRBJ2-5	TRBV4-1	15
CASSSGQGINEQFF	TGTGCCAGCAGTTCGGGACAGGGGATCAATGAGCAGTTCTTC	.	TRBD1	TRBJ2-1	TRBV6-5	14
CASSQSGGVTEAFF	TGCGCCAGCAGCCAATCGGGTGGGGTCACTGAAGCTTTCTTT	few	.	TRBJ1-1	TRBV4-1	14
CASSIGNQPQHF	TGTGCCAGTAGTATCGGGAATCAGCCCCAGCATTTT	.	.	TRBJ1-5	TRBV19	12
CASSFPNFETQYF	TGTGCCAGCAGCTTCCCAAACTTCGAGACCCAGTACTTC	.	.	TRBJ2-5	TRBV11-2	13
CASSFGSGNYEQYF	TGTGCCAGCAGTTTTGGTAGCGGGAACTACGAGCAGTACTTC	few	TRBD2	TRBJ2-7	TRBV28	14
CASTDDWAETQYF	TGTGCCAGCACCGATGACTGGGCGGAGACCCAGTACTTC	.	.	TRBJ2-5	TRBV6-5	13
CASSATGGPYGNQPQHF	TGTGCCAGCAGTGCCACAGGGGGTCCTTACGGCAATCAGCCCCAGCATTTT	.	TRBD1	TRBJ1-5	TRBV25-1	17
CASSDYRVTGELFF	TGCGCCAGCAGTGACTACAGGGTAACCGGGGAGCTGTTTTTT	.	.	TRBJ2-2	TRBV10-1	14
CASSFQGTEAFF	TGTGCCAGCAGTTTCCAGGGAACCGAAGCTTTCTTT	.	.	TRBJ1-1	TRBV28	12
CASSFEGLNTEAFF	TGTGCCAGCAGCTTTGAGGGGTTGAACACTGAAGCTTTCTTT	.	.	TRBJ1-1	TRBV5-5	14
CASSSDMDRGETQYF	TGTGCCAGCAGTTCTGATATGGACCGGGGAGAGACCCAGTACTTC	.	.	TRBJ2-5	TRBV6-6	15
CASSQEPGQGNEQYF	TGCGCCAGCAGCCAAGAGCCGGGACAGGGGAACGAGCAGTACTTC	.	TRBD1	TRBJ2-7	TRBV4-3	15
CASSFPTPGGRGPMHEQYF	TGTGCCAGCAGTTTCCCCACCCCAGGCGGAAGGGGTCCCATGCACGAGCAGTACTTC	.	.	TRBJ2-7	TRBV28	19
CASSSLKGQYTGELFF	TGTGCCAGCAGCAGCTTAAAGGGACAGTACACCGGGGAGCTGTTTTTT	.	TRBD1	TRBJ2-2	TRBV11-3	16
CASSLSGGGGYNEQFF	TGTGCCAGCAGTTTATCAGGGGGGGGCGGATACAATGAGCAGTTCTTC	.	.	TRBJ2-1	TRBV27	16
CASSSKDRDQETQYF	TGTGCCAGCAGTTCTAAAGACAGGGATCAAGAGACCCAGTACTTC	.	TRBD1	TRBJ2-5	TRBV28	15
CASSLAGGGDQPQHF	TGTGCCAGCAGCTTAGCGGGTGGGGGGGATCAGCCCCAGCATTTT	.	.	TRBJ1-5	TRBV7-2	15
CASSLTRDSSYEQYF	TGTGCCAGCAGCTTAACCCGGGACTCCTCCTACGAGCAGTACTTC	.	.	TRBJ2-7	TRBV7-2	15
CASSQERGGAQPQHF	TGCGCCAGCAGCCAAGAACGTGGGGGGGCCCAGCCCCAGCATTTT	.	.	TRBJ1-5	TRBV4-1	15
CASSLWTGGIYGYTF	TGTGCCAGCAGCTTATGGACAGGGGGGATCTATGGCTACACCTTC	.	TRBD1	TRBJ1-2	TRBV7-9	15
CASNGYRDRENEQYF	TGTGCCAGCAACGGATACCGGGACAGGGAGAACGAGCAGTACTTC	few	.	TRBJ2-7	TRBV21-1	15
CASSFFPGNRPNYGYTF	TGCGCCAGCAGCTTTTTCCCAGGAAATCGGCCTAACTATGGCTACACCTTC	.	.	TRBJ1-2	TRBV5-1	17
CAITSGGFEETQYF	TGTGCCATCACTAGCGGGGGGTTCGAGGAGACCCAGTACTTC	once	TRBD2	TRBJ2-5	TRBV30	14
CASSADGSGNTIYF	TGTGCCAGCAGCGCCGACGGATCTGGAAACACCATATATTTT	.	.	TRBJ1-3	TRBV7-6	14